Given below is one TCR beta chain in context. Prior autoimmune disease or systemic immunosuppression barred patients. This specimen belongs to a study of OX40 agonist ivuxolimab in advanced cancers. Background on the study: Patients were around 83% male with ages about 23 to 90, mean approximately 62.

Generated by immunoSEQ multiplex PCR, the TCRdb table keeps only in-frame clones and is missing some. The data show some 65,000 clones, around 85% seen once. The sequence derives from an adult with an advanced solid tumor such as melanoma, head and neck, liver or kidney cancer. Sequenced here: CD4+ or CD8+ T cells sorted from blood, sampled in a trial of the OX40 agonist ivuxolimab.

CDR3 sequence: CASSFRGNSPLHF. The CDR3 DNA reads TGTGCCAGCAGTTTCAGGGGGAATTCACCCCTCCACTTT. V gene TRBV28 combines with J gene TRBJ1-6; 7 bases are a match to TRBD1. Losses at the gene ends were 3 bases for V and 7 bases for J; bases not matched to a gene: 0. CDR1 and CDR2 (germline): MDHEN, SYDVKM. The length of the CDR3 is 13 residues.